This record looks at one TCR beta chain sequence and its context. What it binds is unknown. The source of the sample is a study of T cells after yellow fever vaccination. Across the study: It was SMART-Seq v4 Ultra Low Input that prepared the fractions with low cell numbers.

Study findings and constraints: Clones that expanded after primary vaccination mostly reappeared after the booster (nearly 98% CD4, 70% to 90% CD8). Researchers report a weaker secondary response that nonetheless peaked faster, day 5 versus 15. The presence of abundant clonotypes contaminating from the bulk population was possible in FACS-sorted repertoires.

Germline V gene data show CDR1 as SGHTA and CDR2 as FQGNSA. The length of the CDR3 is 13 residues. Trimming pared 0 bases from V and 6 bases from J, leaving 8 bases between. MiXCR, run by TCRdb on the 5' RACE reads, gives a single entry per CDR3 protein. This table has just under 600,000 distinct CDR3 sequences, about 13% appearing once. Material: PBMCs, obtained on the day of the yellow fever booster vaccination. The V and J genes are TRBV7-2 and TRBJ1-2; D remains unclear. This clonotype was sampled from a man aged 25-40 years who received the YFV17D yellow fever vaccine. This CDR3 reads CASSLAWGDGYTF. CDR3 coding DNA: TGTGCCAGCAGCTTAGCGTGGGGAGATGGCTACACCTTC.